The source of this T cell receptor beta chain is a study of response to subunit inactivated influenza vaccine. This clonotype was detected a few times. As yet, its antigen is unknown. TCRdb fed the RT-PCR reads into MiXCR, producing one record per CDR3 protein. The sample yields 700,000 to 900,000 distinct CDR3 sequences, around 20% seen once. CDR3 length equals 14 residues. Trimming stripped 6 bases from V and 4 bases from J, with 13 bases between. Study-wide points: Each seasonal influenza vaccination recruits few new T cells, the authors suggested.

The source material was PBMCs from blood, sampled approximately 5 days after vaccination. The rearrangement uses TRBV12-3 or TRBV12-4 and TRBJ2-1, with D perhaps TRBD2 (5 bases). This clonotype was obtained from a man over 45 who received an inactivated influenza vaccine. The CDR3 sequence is CASRDGRGYNEQFF. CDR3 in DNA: TGTGCCAGCAGAGACGGAAGAGGGTACAATGAGCAGTTCTTC.